These T cell receptor beta chains were read from a single sample in a study of response to subunit inactivated influenza vaccine. MiXCR, run by TCRdb on the RT-PCR reads, gives a single entry per CDR3 protein. The profile shows hundreds of thousands of distinct CDR3 sequences, less than 30% of them singletons. The specimen comprised CD4+ T cells sorted from PBMCs, sampled 5 days after vaccination. The receptors come from a man in his fifties or sixties who received an inactivated influenza vaccine. Each CDR3 is given without its conserved first and last residue.

v_call | cdr3_aa
TRBV28 | ATKTGSITEAF
TRBV4-3 | ASSQDTQGGYEQY
TRBV10-2 | ASSAGLAGAETQY
TRBV10-3 | AISDSGGFQEKLF
TRBV7-2 | ASSLTPQGAAKTQY
TRBV7-2 | ASSRGSGPYEQY
TRBV4-1 | ASSQVLPSRTQY
TRBV7-9 | ASSLGDSSVGYT
TRBV19 | ASRMRGGSHNEQF
TRBV12-3/TRBV12-4 | ASSRDGVNSPLH
TRBV3-1 | ASSDPQVTEAF
TRBV25-1 | ASSQNYEQY
TRBV7-2 | ASSLAGRANVLT
TRBV5-1 | ASSGPLAGHYNEQF
TRBV24-1 | ATSGTGYNTGELF
TRBV7-9 | ASRKTSGRLTDTQY
TRBV4-3 | ASSQDRGSGRFEQF
TRBV24-1 | ATSDFQGATQY
TRBV10-3 | AIRQLRAARDTQY
TRBV28 | ASGSGGASYEQY
TRBV10-3 | AISDLNEQF
TRBV4-3 | ASSLRPASGYNEQF